Listed below are T cell receptor beta chains from one sample, sequenced in a study of early T cells in non-severe SARS-CoV-2 infection. One entry per CDR3 protein results from TCRdb running MiXCR on the 5' RACE reads. The sample includes under 35,000 distinct CDR3 sequences, approximately 5.2% seen only once; the top ten take approximately 3.4%. Input material: whole blood. All receptors come from an adult who was a healthcare worker with PCR-confirmed SARS-CoV-2 infection or an uninfected control (not recorded which). Each CDR3 is given with its conserved first and last residue. D genes are given only for firm matches. Not every row has a clone size; where given, it reads once, few, many or a size class.

>many|TRBV4-3|-|TRBJ1-2
TGCGCCAGCAGCCAAGAGCTCGCCGACCGCTACACCTTC
CASSQELADRYTF
>few|TRBV28|-|TRBJ2-5
TGTGCCAGTTCGACAGAGAAACAAGAGACCCAGTACTTC
CASSTEKQETQYF
>few|TRBV11-3|TRBD1|TRBJ2-2
TGTGCCAGCAGCCCCGGACAGGCTTCGGGGTCCGGGGAGCTGTTTTTT
CASSPGQASGSGELFF
>many|TRBV9|-|TRBJ2-4
TGTGCCAGCAGCCCGGCAGCTAGGGAGGAGAACATTCAGTACTTC
CASSPAAREENIQYF
>many|TRBV7-3|-|TRBJ2-5
TGTGCCAGCAGCTTAACGCCCATGGTGGGGACCCAGTACTTC
CASSLTPMVGTQYF
>many|TRBV11-2|-|TRBJ2-2
TGTGCCAGCAGCGAGTTCCGGGTCTTAGCCGGGGAGCTGTTTTTT
CASSEFRVLAGELFF
>-|TRBV5-8|TRBD2|TRBJ2-7
TGTGCCAGCAGCTTACTAGCGGGAGGTCTCTACGAGCAGTACTTC
CASSLLAGGLYEQYF
>-|TRBV24-1|TRBD2|TRBJ2-2
TGTGCCACCAGTGTTGCGGGAGCCACCGGGGAGCTGTTTTTT
CATSVAGATGELFF
>many|TRBV6-5|-|TRBJ2-7
TGTGCCAGCAGATATGGACAAGGGTACGAGCAGTACTTC
CASRYGQGYEQYF
>few|TRBV9|-|TRBJ2-1
TGTGCCAGCAGCTCCACCGCCGGGCTTAAGCAGTTCTTC
CASSSTAGLKQFF
>many|TRBV13|-|TRBJ1-1
TGTGCCAGCAGCTTAGGAAATACAGGGTTGAACACTGAAGCTTTCTTT
CASSLGNTGLNTEAFF
>many|TRBV5-1|TRBD1|TRBJ1-1
TGCGCCAGCAGCTTGGGCGACAGGGGGCTTAACGCTGAAGCTTTCTTT
CASSLGDRGLNAEAFF
>-|TRBV5-4|TRBD1|TRBJ2-7
TGTGCCAGCAGCAGGGGACAGCCGTTTTCCTACGAGCAGTACTTC
CASSRGQPFSYEQYF
>many|TRBV20-1|TRBD2|TRBJ2-3
TGCAGTGCTAGCCCCGGGCTAGCGGGTGCAGACACAGATACGCAGTATTTT
CSASPGLAGADTDTQYF
>many|TRBV6-5|TRBD2|TRBJ2-1
TGTGCCACTGGACTAGTTCCAAATGAGCAGTTCTTC
CATGLVPNEQFF
>-|TRBV19|TRBD2|TRBJ2-5
TGTGCCAGTAGTATAGATACGGGACTACTACAAGAGACCCAGTACTTC
CASSIDTGLLQETQYF
>few|TRBV6-2/TRBV6-3|TRBD1|TRBJ1-1
TGTGCCAGCAGTTATTGGGACAGGAGGAACACTGAAGCTTTCTTT
CASSYWDRRNTEAFF
>many|TRBV11-3|TRBD1|TRBJ2-1
TGTGCCAGCAGCCGGACAGGGCGGATAAGTTCCTACAATGAGCAGTTCTTC
CASSRTGRISSYNEQFF
>many|TRBV11-2|TRBD2|TRBJ2-2
TGTGCCAGCAGCTTCCAGGGACTAGCGGACGCGAACACCGGGGAGCTGTTTTTT
CASSFQGLADANTGELFF
>many|TRBV27|-|TRBJ2-4
TGTGCCAGCAGAAAACCGGGACTGAAAAACATTCAGTACTTC
CASRKPGLKNIQYF
>-|TRBV29-1|-|TRBJ2-1
TGCAGCGTTGACGCGGTGAAGCAGTTCTTC
CSVDAVKQFF
>-|TRBV7-6|TRBD1|TRBJ2-2
TGTGCCAGCAGCCTCGGGACAGCGTACACCGGGGAGCTGTTTTTT
CASSLGTAYTGELFF
>-|TRBV7-2|-|TRBJ2-3
TGTGCCAGCAGCTTAGTCTCGGCTAGAGATACGCAGTATTTT
CASSLVSARDTQYF
>-|TRBV7-2|-|TRBJ2-4
TGTGCCAGCAGCTCCACCCTAGGGGGAGGGGACATTCAGTACTTC
CASSSTLGGGDIQYF
>many|TRBV9|-|TRBJ1-3
TGTGCCAGCAGCGTAGACCAGAACTCTGGAAACACCATATATTTT
CASSVDQNSGNTIYF
>many|TRBV29-1|TRBD1|TRBJ1-2
TGCAGCGTTGAAAAAAGACAGGGGAACTATGGCTACACCTTC
CSVEKRQGNYGYTF
>-|TRBV7-2|TRBD2|TRBJ2-3
TGTGCCAGCAGCTCGGGACTAGCGGGTACCGATACGCAGTATTTT
CASSSGLAGTDTQYF
>-|TRBV18|-|TRBJ1-2
TGTGCCAGCTCACCACTGAGGGATGAGTCTGGCTACACCTTC
CASSPLRDESGYTF
>-|TRBV6-2/TRBV6-3|-|TRBJ2-1
TGTGCCAGCAGCCCTTTCAATGAGCAGTTCTTC
CASSPFNEQFF
>few|TRBV5-1|-|TRBJ2-7
TGCGCCAGCAGCTTGGACCCTTCCTACGAGCAGTACTTC
CASSLDPSYEQYF
>few|TRBV10-2|-|TRBJ1-6
TGCGCCAGCAGTACAGGGCCCAGTAATTCACCCCTCCACTTT
CASSTGPSNSPLHF
>few|TRBV13|-|TRBJ2-1
TGTGCCAGCAGCCCCGACTCAGCTGAGCAGTTCTTC
CASSPDSAEQFF
>many|TRBV7-2|TRBD2|TRBJ2-1
TGTGCCAGCAGCCAACTAGCGGGTGAGCAGTTCTTC
CASSQLAGEQFF
>-|TRBV14|-|TRBJ2-2
TGTGCCAGCAGCCAGCAGGGCTACACCGGGGAGCTGTTTTTT
CASSQQGYTGELFF
>-|TRBV6-2/TRBV6-3|TRBD2|TRBJ2-1
TGTGCCAGCAGTCCCCCCTTGGAGCGGGAGGGCCTTGGAGAGCAGTTCTTC
CASSPPLEREGLGEQFF
>-|TRBV11-2|-|TRBJ2-7
TGTGCCAGCAGCCGTCGTGAGCTTGCCTTGTCCTACGAGCAGTACTTC
CASSRRELALSYEQYF
>-|TRBV18|-|TRBJ1-4
TGTGCCAGCTCACCTGCCTTTTTAAATCGGAATGAAAAACTGTTTTTT
CASSPAFLNRNEKLFF
>many|TRBV12-3/TRBV12-4|TRBD2|TRBJ2-7
TGTGCCAGCAGCACCGGGACTAGCGGCTCCTACGAGCAGTACTTC
CASSTGTSGSYEQYF
>medium-sized|TRBV4-3|-|TRBJ2-3
TGCGCCAGCAGCCAAGATCAGGGCGATACGCAGTATTTT
CASSQDQGDTQYF
>many|TRBV28|TRBD1|TRBJ2-7
TGTGCCAGCAGTTTGAGGGGACAGGGTCGCGAGCAGTACTTC
CASSLRGQGREQYF
>many|TRBV9|TRBD1|TRBJ1-2
TGTGCCAGCAGCGTAGATGTGGGACAGTTGTCTGGCTACACCTTC
CASSVDVGQLSGYTF
>medium-sized|TRBV19|TRBD1|TRBJ1-5
TGTGCCAGTAGTGACCCGGGACAGCACAATCAGCCCCAGCATTTT
CASSDPGQHNQPQHF
>many|TRBV7-2|-|TRBJ1-1
TGTGCCAGCAGCCCCCAGACAGGTGCGGGGAGAGAAGCTTTCTTT
CASSPQTGAGREAFF
>-|TRBV10-3|-|TRBJ2-1
TGTGCCATCAGTGATCCTAGGCCTTATAGCGGAAGCTCCTACAATGAGCAGTTCTTC
CAISDPRPYSGSSYNEQFF
>few|TRBV19|TRBD2|TRBJ2-5
TGTGCCAGTAGTACTGGCCCGGGACGGGGCGGGAGTCCCAAAAGAACAAACCAAGAGACCCAGTACTTC
CASSTGPGRGGSPKRTNQETQYF
>many|TRBV5-6|TRBD1|TRBJ1-2
TGTGCCAGCAGCTTTTCGGCGACAGGGACTGATGGCTACACCTTC
CASSFSATGTDGYTF
>many|TRBV4-1|-|TRBJ2-1
TGCGCCAGCAGCCCGAACTGGGCGGGTCCGTACAATGAGCAGTTCTTC
CASSPNWAGPYNEQFF
>many|TRBV5-1|TRBD1|TRBJ2-1
TGCGCCAGCAGCTTGGGAGGGGGCCTTTACAATGAGCAGTTCTTC
CASSLGGGLYNEQFF
>-|TRBV11-3|-|TRBJ2-1
TGTGCCAGCAGCTTAGTCCAGGAGCAGTTCTTC
CASSLVQEQFF
>many|TRBV5-4|-|TRBJ2-7
TGTGCCAGCAGCTTGTACCAGGATCAGTTACGGGTCTTC
CASSLYQDQLRVF
>few|TRBV6-1|-|TRBJ2-3
TGTGCCAGCAGTGAAGGGTCTTGGGCAGATACGCAGTATTTT
CASSEGSWADTQYF
>few|TRBV7-2|TRBD2|TRBJ2-1
TGTGCCAGCAGCTTGTTATCCGGGACTAGCACCTACAATGAGCAGTTCTTC
CASSLLSGTSTYNEQFF
>few|TRBV7-2|-|TRBJ2-1
TGTGCCAGCAGCTATAATCCACGGGGTGAGCAGTTCTTC
CASSYNPRGEQFF
>many|TRBV12-3/TRBV12-4|TRBD2|TRBJ2-1
TGTGCCAGCAGCCTGACTAGCGGGGGCAATGAGCAGTTCTTC
CASSLTSGGNEQFF